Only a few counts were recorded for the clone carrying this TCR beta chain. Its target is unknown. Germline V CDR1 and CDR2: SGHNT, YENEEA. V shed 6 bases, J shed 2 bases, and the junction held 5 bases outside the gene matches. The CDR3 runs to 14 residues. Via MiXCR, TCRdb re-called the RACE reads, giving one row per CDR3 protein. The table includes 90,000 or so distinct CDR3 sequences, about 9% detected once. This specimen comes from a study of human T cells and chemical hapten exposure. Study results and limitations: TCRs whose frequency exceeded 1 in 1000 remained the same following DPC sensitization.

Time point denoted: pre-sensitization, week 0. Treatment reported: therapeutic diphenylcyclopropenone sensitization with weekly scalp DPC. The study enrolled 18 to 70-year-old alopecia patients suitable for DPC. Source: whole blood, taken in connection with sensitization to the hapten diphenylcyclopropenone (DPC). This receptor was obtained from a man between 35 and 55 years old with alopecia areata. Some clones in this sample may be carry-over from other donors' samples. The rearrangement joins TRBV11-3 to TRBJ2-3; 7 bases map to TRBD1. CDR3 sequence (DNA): TGTGCCAGCAGGACGGGACAGAACACAGATACGCAGTATTTT. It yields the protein CASRTGQNTDTQYF.